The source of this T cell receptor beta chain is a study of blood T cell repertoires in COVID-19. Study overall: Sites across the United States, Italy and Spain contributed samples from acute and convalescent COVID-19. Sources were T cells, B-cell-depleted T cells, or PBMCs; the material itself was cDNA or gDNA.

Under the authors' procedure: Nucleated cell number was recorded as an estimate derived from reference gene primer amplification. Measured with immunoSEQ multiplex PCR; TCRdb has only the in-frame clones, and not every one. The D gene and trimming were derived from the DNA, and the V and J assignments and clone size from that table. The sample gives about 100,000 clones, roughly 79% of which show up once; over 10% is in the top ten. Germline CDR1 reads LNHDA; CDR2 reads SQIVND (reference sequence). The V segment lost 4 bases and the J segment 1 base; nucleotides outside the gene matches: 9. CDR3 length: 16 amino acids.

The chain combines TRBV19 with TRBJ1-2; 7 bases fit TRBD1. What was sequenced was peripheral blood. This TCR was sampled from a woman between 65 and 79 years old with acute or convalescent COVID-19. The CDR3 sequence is CASSTNRDSRNYGYTF. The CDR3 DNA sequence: TGTGCCAGTAGTACCAACCGGGACAGCCGTAACTATGGCTACACCTTC.